Presented here are 13 T cell receptor beta chains from one specimen sequenced in a study of long-term antiretroviral therapy in people with HIV. Version v3.0 of the immunoSEQ assay ran at survey level. This table comes from immunoSEQ multiplex PCR, and its TCRdb copy is limited to in-frame clones, with some not included. The sample has some 12,000 clones, 80% to 85% seen once. Sequencing was performed on unsorted PBMCs, taken 1.2 years after starting antiretroviral therapy. Every receptor here comes from a man aged 35 to 55 with HIV.

V gene TRBV6-1 combines with J gene TRBJ1-2; D possibly corresponds to TRBD1 (6 bases). The CDR3 length is 13 residues. The germline V gene encodes CDR1 MNHNS and CDR2 SASEGT. Trimming removed 11 bases at V and 2 bases at J, with 15 bases between. CDR3 coding DNA: TGTGCCTGCGGTTTAAGGGGGAACTATGGCTACACCTTC. Protein product: CACGLRGNYGYTF.

There are a few counts of this clone. The V and J genes are TRBV14 and TRBJ2-3, with D possibly called TRBD1 or TRBD2 (6 bases each). V was clipped by 5 bases and J by 1 base, with 13 bases between them. This CDR3 has 15 residues. Germline CDR1 is SGHDN and CDR2 is FVKESK. CDR3 in amino acids: CASSAGTTGTDTQYF. Here the CDR3 DNA reads TGTGCCAGCAGCGCGGGGACAACAGGCACAGATACGCAGTATTTT.

This rearrangement joins TRBV28 to TRBJ1-5, with TRBD1 as a possible D gene (5 bases). The V and J ends lost 3 bases and 7 bases respectively, with 10 bases between them. CDR1 and CDR2 (germline): MDHEN, SYDVKM. The CDR3 covers 13 residues. CDR3 in amino acids: CASSFRRDQPQHF. DNA for the CDR3: TGTGCCAGCAGTTTCCGCCGGGACCAGCCCCAGCATTTT.

V usage is TRBV19 and J usage is TRBJ2-1; D tentatively reads TRBD1 or TRBD2 (5 bases each). This CDR3 is built from 13 residues. Germline V gives CDR1 LNHDA, CDR2 SQIVND (reference sequence). The V end was cut by 3 bases, the J end by 11 bases, with 14 bases between. CDR3 nucleotide sequence: TGTGCCAGTAGTATTGACAGCGGACTTCAGCAGTTCTTC. Residues: CASSIDSGLQQFF.

V is TRBV13 and J is TRBJ2-7; 8 positions agree with TRBD1. The CDR3 is made up of 17 amino acids. Unmatched junction bases numbered 13, after V lost 3 bases and J lost 3 bases. The germline CDR1 and CDR2 sequences are PRHDT and FYEKMQ (reference sequence). This chain's CDR3 is CASSFGTGSSVLYEQYF. DNA of the CDR3: TGTGCCAGCAGCTTCGGGACAGGTTCCTCGGTTCTCTACGAGCAGTACTTC.

J is TRBJ1-1 and V is TRBV18; D is possibly TRBD1 (5 bases). V dropped 3 bases and J dropped 0 bases, with 14 bases sitting between them. CDR1 is KGHSH, CDR2 LQKENI, per germline. The CDR3 is 16 amino acids. CDR3 protein: CASSPDQGIMNTEAFF. CDR3 DNA: TGTGCCAGCTCACCCGACCAGGGCATCATGAACACTGAAGCTTTCTTT. The complete variable domain, with remaining parts taken from reference TRBV18 and TRBJ1-1, reads NAGVMQNPRHLVRRRGQEARLRCSPMKGHSHVYWYRQLPEEGLKFMVYLQKENIIDESGMPKERFSAEFPKEGPSILRIQQVVRGDSAAYFCASSPDQGIMNTEAFFGQGTRLTVV.

This clone was picked up a small number of times. The V call is TRBV7-9, the J call TRBJ1-2, with D possibly matching TRBD1 (5 bases). The CDR3 is 12 amino acids. Germline V gene lookup returns CDR1 SEHNR and CDR2 FQNEAQ (reference sequence). V was trimmed by 5 bases and J by 8 bases, leaving 12 bases between them. CDR3 DNA: TGTGCCAGCAGCCAACAGGCCCTAGGCTACACCTTC. Amino acids: CASSQQALGYTF.

The genes are TRBV2 and TRBJ2-7; D not certain. The V end lost 3 bases, the J end lost 4 bases, and 7 bases lay between the germline ends. CDR3 length: 12 amino acids. Germline V gives CDR1 SNHLY, CDR2 FYNNEI. CDR3: CASSDRLYEQYF. The CDR3 nucleotides are TGTGCCAGCAGTGATCGGCTTTACGAGCAGTACTTC.

This chain joins TRBV7-2 and TRBJ1-2; 9 nucleotides line up with TRBD1. Germline values: CDR1 SGHTA, CDR2 FQGNSA. The junction had 11 bases not matched to a gene; V was cut back by 5 bases and J by 7 bases. CDR3 length: 15 amino acids. The CDR3 loop is CASSNRDRASGGYTF. The CDR3 DNA follows: TGTGCCAGCAGCAATCGGGACAGGGCGTCTGGTGGCTACACCTTC.

This clone is a singleton in its sample. The chain has TRBV9 and TRBJ2-7; D is uncertain. Trimming took off 0 bases at V and 2 bases at J, with 9 bases between the two ends. The CDR3 contains 14 residues. Germline CDR1 SGDLS, CDR2 YYNGEE. As DNA, the CDR3 is TGTGCCAGCAGCGTAGAGGACGGTACCTACGAGCAGTACTTC. Translation: CASSVEDGTYEQYF.

This clone has only a few counts. V usage is TRBV5-4 and J usage is TRBJ2-3, with 12 bases lining up with TRBD2. Germline V gene lookup returns CDR1 SGHNT and CDR2 YYREEE (reference sequence). The CDR3 spans 17 residues. The trim removed 10 bases at V and 2 bases at J, leaving 14 bases unmatched. The DNA of the CDR3 is TGTGCCTGGCTACTAGCGGGGGGACAATTCCCCACAGATACGCAGTATTTT. Its translation is CAWLLAGGQFPTDTQYF.

The chain joins TRBV19 to TRBJ2-5, with D perhaps matching TRBD2 (6 bases). This CDR3 has 14 residues. Trimming pared 4 bases from V and 1 base from J, leaving 10 bases between. Germline CDR1 LNHDA, CDR2 SQIVND (reference sequence). As DNA, the CDR3 is TGTGCCAGTAGTAGACGGGGGACCCAAGAGACCCAGTACTTC. It translates to CASSRRGTQETQYF. Full variable domain (rest looked up from reference TRBV19 and TRBJ2-5): DGGITQSPKYLFRKEGQNVTLSCEQNLNHDAMYWYRQDPGQGLRLIYYSQIVNDFQKGDIAEGYSVSREKKESFPLTVTSAQKNPTAFYLCASSRRGTQETQYFGPGTRLLVL.

Written as DNA, the CDR3 is TGTGCCAGCAGCTTAGGTACCGGGGATGAGCAGTTCTTC. Amino acid sequence: CASSLGTGDEQFF. The V gene is TRBV7-9, the J gene TRBJ2-1; the D gene is possibly TRBD2 (5 bases). The germline V gene has CDR1 SEHNR and CDR2 FQNEAQ (reference sequence). Trimming pared 1 base from V and 8 bases from J, leaving 9 bases between. The length of the CDR3 is 13 residues.